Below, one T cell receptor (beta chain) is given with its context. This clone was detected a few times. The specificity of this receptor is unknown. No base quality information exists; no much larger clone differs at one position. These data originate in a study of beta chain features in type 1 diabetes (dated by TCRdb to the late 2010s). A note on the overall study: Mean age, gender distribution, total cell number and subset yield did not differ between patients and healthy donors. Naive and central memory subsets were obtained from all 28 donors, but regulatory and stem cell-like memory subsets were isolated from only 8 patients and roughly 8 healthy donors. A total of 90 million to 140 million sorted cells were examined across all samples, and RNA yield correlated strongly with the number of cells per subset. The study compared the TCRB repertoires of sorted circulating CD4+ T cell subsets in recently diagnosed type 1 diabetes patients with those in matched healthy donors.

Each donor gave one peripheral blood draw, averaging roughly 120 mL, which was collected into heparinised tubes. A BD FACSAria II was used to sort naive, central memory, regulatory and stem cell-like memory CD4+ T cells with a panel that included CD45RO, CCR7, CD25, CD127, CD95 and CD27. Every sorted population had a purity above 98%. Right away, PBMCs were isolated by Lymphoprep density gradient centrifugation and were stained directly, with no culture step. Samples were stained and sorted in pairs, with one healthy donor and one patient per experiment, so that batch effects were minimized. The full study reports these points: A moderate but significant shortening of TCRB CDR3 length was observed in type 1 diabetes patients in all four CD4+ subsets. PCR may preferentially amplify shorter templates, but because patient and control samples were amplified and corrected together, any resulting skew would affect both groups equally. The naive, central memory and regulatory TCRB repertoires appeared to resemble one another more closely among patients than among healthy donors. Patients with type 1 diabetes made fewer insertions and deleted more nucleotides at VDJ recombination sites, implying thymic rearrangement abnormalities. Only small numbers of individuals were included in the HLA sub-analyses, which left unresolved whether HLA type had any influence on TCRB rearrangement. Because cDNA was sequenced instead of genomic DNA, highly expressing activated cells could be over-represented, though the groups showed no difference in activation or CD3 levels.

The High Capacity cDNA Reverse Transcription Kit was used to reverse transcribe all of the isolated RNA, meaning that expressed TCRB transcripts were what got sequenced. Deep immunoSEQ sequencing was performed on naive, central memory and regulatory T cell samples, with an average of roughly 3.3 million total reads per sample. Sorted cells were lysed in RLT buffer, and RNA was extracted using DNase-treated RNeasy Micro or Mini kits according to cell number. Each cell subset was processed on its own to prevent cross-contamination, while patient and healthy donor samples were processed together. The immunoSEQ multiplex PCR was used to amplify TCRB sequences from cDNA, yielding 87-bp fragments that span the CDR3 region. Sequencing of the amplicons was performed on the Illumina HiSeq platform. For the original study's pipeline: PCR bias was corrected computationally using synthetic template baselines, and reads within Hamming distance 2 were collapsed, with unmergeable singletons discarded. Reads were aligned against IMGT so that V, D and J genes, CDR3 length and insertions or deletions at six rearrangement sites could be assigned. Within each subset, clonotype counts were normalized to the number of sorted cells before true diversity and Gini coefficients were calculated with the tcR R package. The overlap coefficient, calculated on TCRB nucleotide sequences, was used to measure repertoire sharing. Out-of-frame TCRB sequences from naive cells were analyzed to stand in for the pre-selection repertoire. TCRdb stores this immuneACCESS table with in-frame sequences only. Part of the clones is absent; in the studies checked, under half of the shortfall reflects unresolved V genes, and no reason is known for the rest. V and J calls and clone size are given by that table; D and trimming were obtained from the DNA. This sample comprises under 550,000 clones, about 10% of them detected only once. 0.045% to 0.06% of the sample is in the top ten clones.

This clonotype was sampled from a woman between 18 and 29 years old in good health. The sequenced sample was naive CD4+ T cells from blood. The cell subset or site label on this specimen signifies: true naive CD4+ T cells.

Here is the DNA: TGTGCCAGCAGCTTATCCCAACGTCGAGCCACCAAAAACATTCAGTACTTC. This is translated as CASSLSQRRATKNIQYF. The V and J genes are TRBV7-8 and TRBJ2-4, with the D gene call left open. The germline V gene encodes CDR1 SGHVS and CDR2 FQNEAQ. From its cysteine to its phenylalanine, the CDR3 spans 17 amino acids. Left in the record is the CDR3 DNA by itself, 51 bases read in frame from the first base. V sheds 2 bases and J sheds 2 bases, leaving 16 bases between their ends.